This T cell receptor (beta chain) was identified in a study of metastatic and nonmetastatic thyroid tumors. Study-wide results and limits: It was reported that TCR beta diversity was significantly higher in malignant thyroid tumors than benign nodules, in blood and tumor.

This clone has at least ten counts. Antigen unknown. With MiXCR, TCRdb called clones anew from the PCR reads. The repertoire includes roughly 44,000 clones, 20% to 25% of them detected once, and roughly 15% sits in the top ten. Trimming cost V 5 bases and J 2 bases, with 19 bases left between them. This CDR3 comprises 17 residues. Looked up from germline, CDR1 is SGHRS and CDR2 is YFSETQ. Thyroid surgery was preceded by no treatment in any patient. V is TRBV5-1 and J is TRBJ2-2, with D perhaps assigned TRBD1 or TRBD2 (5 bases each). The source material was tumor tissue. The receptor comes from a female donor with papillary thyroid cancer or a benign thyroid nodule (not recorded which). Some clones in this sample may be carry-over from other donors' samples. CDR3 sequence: CASSSPPGRVNTGELFF. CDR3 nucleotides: TGCGCCAGCAGTTCTCCTCCGGGACGGGTTAACACCGGGGAGCTGTTTTTT.